Shown below are 14 T cell receptor beta chains from a single sample sequenced in a study of vaccination and CD4 T cells after COVID-19. The Oncomine TCR Beta short-read assay was applied to DNA of cultured CD4+ T cells. From CD4+ T cells that had been cultured, genomic DNA was extracted. Using its own MiXCR run on the PCR reads, TCRdb lists one record per CDR3 protein. The data contain roughly 9,500 distinct CDR3 sequences, 31% of them singletons. Treatment given: roughly 10-day PBMC culture with coronavirus spike peptide pools or control peptides (ViraFEST assay). Samples of CD4+ T cells were obtained from the unexposed donor before the COVID-19 pandemic (2011-2018). For these receptors, no antigen is known. Input material: CD4+ T cells from blood, cultured in vitro. These receptors all come from a human donor in good health.

This rearrangement joins TRBV7-9 to TRBJ2-5, with TRBD1 as a possible D gene (5 bases). V gave up 4 bases and J gave up 4 bases, with 13 bases separating them. This CDR3 contains 14 residues. Germline V gives CDR1 SEHNR, CDR2 FQNEAQ (reference sequence). The CDR3 DNA sequence: TGTGCCAGCAGCTCGGACACATCGGGAGAGACCCAGTACTTC. Protein product: CASSSDTSGETQYF.

The V gene is TRBV5-6, the J gene TRBJ1-2, with TRBD1 matching over 12 bases. Germline assignment: CDR1 SGHDT and CDR2 YYEEEE. This CDR3 is 16 amino acids long. The junction had 3 bases not matched to a gene; V was cut back by 0 bases and J by 3 bases. The CDR3 sequence is CASSLEGQGAYYGYTF. The CDR3 DNA is TGTGCCAGCAGCTTGGAGGGACAGGGGGCCTACTATGGCTACACCTTC.

This clonotype was recorded only once. This chain links TRBV6-4 with TRBJ2-1; TRBD2 matches at 13 bases. The CDR3 is 15 amino acids. V lost 6 bases and J lost 9; bases outside the gene matches: 8. Germline V gene data show CDR1 as MRHNA and CDR2 as SNTAGT. The CDR3 region is CASSPLAGGLVEQFF. The CDR3 DNA follows: TGTGCCAGCAGCCCACTAGCGGGAGGGTTGGTTGAGCAGTTCTTC.

The V call is TRBV5-4, the J call TRBJ2-5, with 7 bases aligning to TRBD1. The J segment lost 2 bases and the V segment lost 5 bases, leaving 3 bases of the junction unmatched. CDR1 SGHNT and CDR2 YYREEE come from the germline V gene (reference sequence). This CDR3 contains 13 residues. CDR3 region: CASRTGQQETQYF. In DNA form, the CDR3 reads TGTGCCAGCAGAACGGGACAGCAAGAGACCCAGTACTTC.

This clonotype showed up just a few times. J is TRBJ1-5 and V is TRBV20-1; D possibly corresponds to TRBD1 (5 bases). V dropped 0 bases and J dropped 5 bases, with 17 bases sitting between them. Germline CDR1 and CDR2: DFQATT and SNEGSKA (reference sequence). CDR3 length: 16 residues. The CDR3 DNA reads as TGCAGTGCTAGAGACCGTCCGGGACTCAATTATCAGCCCCAGCATTTT. Translation gives CSARDRPGLNYQPQHF.

In its sample, this clonotype was seen a few times. The chain is built from TRBV6-5 and TRBJ1-1; D is perhaps TRBD1 (5 bases). The CDR3 runs to 14 residues. Germline V lookup: CDR1 MNHEY, CDR2 SVGAGI. The V and J ends lost 7 bases and 6 bases respectively, with 18 bases between them. The CDR3 coding sequence is TGTGCCAGCACTTATCTGCCAGGGACCGCTGAAGCTTTCTTT. It translates to CASTYLPGTAEAFF.

J is TRBJ2-2 and V is TRBV27; 8 bases match TRBD2. The V segment lost 1 base and the J segment 5 bases; nucleotides outside the gene matches: 9. The length of the CDR3 is 17 residues. Germline V lookup: CDR1 MNHEY, CDR2 SMNVEV (reference sequence). CDR3 sequence (DNA): TGTGCCAGCAGTTTATTCGGAAGCGGGAGTGGAACCGGGGAGCTGTTTTTT. This translates into CASSLFGSGSGTGELFF.

The chain joins TRBV28 to TRBJ2-1, with D perhaps TRBD2 (6 bases). This CDR3 spans 12 amino acids. The germline V gene has CDR1 MDHEN and CDR2 SYDVKM. V lost 5 bases to trimming and J lost 9 bases, with 11 bases between them. In nucleotides, the CDR3 is TGTGCCAGCAGTCCCCTCGGGGGTGAGCAGTTCTTC. Its protein product is CASSPLGGEQFF.

This clonotype was recorded a few times. The CDR3 DNA is TGTGCCAGCAGTTACTCGTTTAACACGGATACGCAGTATTTT. Protein: CASSYSFNTDTQYF. The chain has TRBV6-5 and TRBJ2-3; the D is unclear. Germline CDR1 and CDR2: MNHEY and SVGAGI. This CDR3 spans 14 amino acids. V was trimmed by 0 bases and J by 6 bases, leaving 10 bases between them.

The gene calls are TRBV20-1 and TRBJ2-1; TRBD2 agrees at 7 bases. From germline, CDR1 is DFQATT and CDR2 SNEGSKA (reference sequence). J lost 4 bases, V lost 0 bases, and 9 bases had no gene match. The CDR3 extends over 16 amino acids. The CDR3 sequence is CSARDRRGSLYNEQFF. The CDR3 nucleotides read TGCAGTGCTAGAGATCGGCGCGGGAGTCTGTACAATGAGCAGTTCTTC.

This clonotype has only a few counts. The chain carries TRBV28 and TRBJ1-5; TRBD1 matches at 7 bases. This CDR3 is 14 amino acids long. The J segment lost 3 bases and the V segment lost 6 bases, leaving 5 bases of the junction unmatched. Germline CDR1 reads MDHEN; CDR2 reads SYDVKM. The CDR3 nucleotides are TGTGCCAGCAGGCCAGGACAGGTCAATCAGCCCCAGCATTTT. It encodes CASRPGQVNQPQHF. Using reference TRBV28 and TRBJ1-5 for the parts outside the CDR3, the full variable domain is DVKVTQSSRYLVKRTGEKVFLECVQDMDHENMFWYRQDPGLGLRLIYFSYDVKMKEKGDIPEGYSVSREKKERFSLILESASTNQTSMYLCASRPGQVNQPQHFGDGTRLSIL.

The rearrangement joins TRBV5-8 to TRBJ2-6; D uncertain. V was cut by 4 bases and J by 1 base, with 9 bases left in between. Germline V gives CDR1 SGHTS, CDR2 YDEGEE. The CDR3 spans 15 residues. The CDR3 here is CASSPAGSGANVLTF. The CDR3 coding sequence is TGTGCCAGCAGCCCGGCAGGTTCTGGGGCCAACGTCCTGACTTTC.

For the CDR3, the DNA is TGTGCCAGCAGCTTGCGGCAGTCACCCGGGGAGCTGTTTTTT. Encoded protein: CASSLRQSPGELFF. This sequence joins TRBV5-4 and TRBJ2-2; no reliable D call. In germline, CDR1 is SGHNT, CDR2 YYREEE (reference sequence). The CDR3 has 14 residues. V lost 1 base and J lost 6, with 10 bases in between.

This clonotype has just a few counts. The CDR3 sequence is CASSLDQGGSVGEQFF. For the CDR3, the DNA is TGTGCCAGCAGCTTAGACCAGGGAGGTTCGGTGGGTGAGCAGTTCTTC. The chain is built from TRBV7-2 and TRBJ2-1, with a possible D match to TRBD2 (6 bases). V lost 1 base, J lost 9 bases, and 19 bases lay in between. Germline V gives CDR1 SGHTA, CDR2 FQGNSA. The CDR3 covers 16 residues.